This TCR beta chain was observed in a study of brain T cells in children with intractable seizures. The repertoire was sequenced with immunoSEQ multiplex PCR; TCRdb's copy has only in-frame clones and lacks some. Of about 350,000 clones listed, approximately 93% are singletons. The CDR3 has 14 amino acids. Germline CDR1 is LNHDA and CDR2 is SQIVND (reference sequence). Trimming shortened V by 6 bases and J by 3 bases, and 12 bases separated the two germline ends. Time point reported: blood from clinic visit 5 months post-surgery; TSC patient then seizure free. The sequenced cases were selected for having the highest brain T cell transcript signatures. At least one anti-epileptic drug was given before surgery.

The sequence derives from a boy younger than two with tuberous sclerosis and intractable seizures. This material consisted of peripheral blood, taken roughly 5 months after surgery. V is TRBV19 and J is TRBJ1-5; the D gene is possibly TRBD1 (6 bases). CDR3 bases: TGTGCCAGTAGGTCGGGGGCGGACAATCAGCCCCAGCATTTT. It encodes CASRSGADNQPQHF. The whole variable domain, filled in from reference TRBV19 and TRBJ1-5, reads DGGITQSPKYLFRKEGQNVTLSCEQNLNHDAMYWYRQDPGQGLRLIYYSQIVNDFQKGDIAEGYSVSREKKESFPLTVTSAQKNPTAFYLCASRSGADNQPQHFGDGTRLSIL.